The rows below give T cell receptor beta chains drawn from one sample of a study of siplizumab effects on memory and regulatory T cells. Using immunoSEQ multiplex PCR, the repertoire was profiled, and TCRdb retains in-frame clones only, with some absent. The sample has 90,000 to 140,000 clones, under 95% seen once. Sequenced sample: CD4+ T cells sorted from blood. These receptors originate from a human donor in good health. CDR3s include the opening cysteine and the closing phenylalanine or tryptophan. D genes are given only for firm matches. Only part of the rows carry a size: once, few, many, or a class if the clone is expanded.

abundance,v_gene,d_gene,j_gene,CDR3nt,CDR3aa
.,TRBV28,.,TRBJ2-7,TGTGCCAGCAGTTTGGGCGACGAGCAGTACTTC,CASSLGDEQYF
.,TRBV15,.,TRBJ2-6,TGTGCCACCAGCAGAGATCGTGACAGGTTAGGTGCTGGGGCCAACGTCCTGACTTTC,CATSRDRDRLGAGANVLTF
.,TRBV7-6,.,TRBJ2-7,TGTGCCAGCAGCTTATCAAGTTACGAGCAGTACTTC,CASSLSSYEQYF
.,TRBV6-1,.,TRBJ1-1,TGCTTTTGTGTTCGTAGGGAGGGGCTGGACACTGAAGCTTTCTTT,CFCVRREGLDTEAFF
.,TRBV5-6,.,TRBJ2-3,TGTGCCAGCAGCTTGGGGGTCGGGGACACAGATACGCAGTATTTT,CASSLGVGDTDTQYF
.,TRBV9,.,TRBJ2-1,TGTGCCAGCAGCGAGAGACTAGATGTCTATGAGCAGTTCTTC,CASSERLDVYEQFF
.,TRBV28,.,TRBJ2-3,TGTGCCAGTACTGTGGGTGGCGGGGCTAGCACAGATACGCAGTATTTT,CASTVGGGASTDTQYF
.,TRBV18,TRBD2,TRBJ2-7,TGTGCCAGCTCAGTAGCGGGACTAGCGGGGGTAGCCTACGAGCAGTACTTC,CASSVAGLAGVAYEQYF
.,TRBV18,TRBD1,TRBJ2-7,TGTGCCAGCTCACCACCTTCCAGGGGGATATCCTACGAGCAGTACTTC,CASSPPSRGISYEQYF
.,TRBV19,.,TRBJ1-1,TGTGCCAGTAGTAAATTGGGGGGCTTGGAGAACACTGAAGCTTTCTTT,CASSKLGGLENTEAFF
.,TRBV7-8,TRBD1,TRBJ2-7,TGTGCCAGCAGCTACGTTTTGGACAGGGGGCGCAGCGAGCAGTACTTC,CASSYVLDRGRSEQYF
.,TRBV13,.,TRBJ2-7,TGTGCCAGCAGCCGGGGGCTGCGGCGGGAGCAGTACTTC,CASSRGLRREQYF
.,TRBV7-3,TRBD1,TRBJ2-3,TGTGCCAAACTGAGGACAGGGACGAATTCTAGCACAGATACGCAGTATTTT,CAKLRTGTNSSTDTQYF
.,TRBV18,.,TRBJ2-5,TGTGCCAGCTCACCCCAGGCACAAGAGACCCAGTACTTC,CASSPQAQETQYF
.,TRBV5-1,.,TRBJ2-1,TGCGCCAGCAGCTTGTACGGACAGTTGAGTGGCAATGAGCAGTTCTTC,CASSLYGQLSGNEQFF
.,TRBV6-5,.,TRBJ1-2,TGTGCCAGTAGTCGGGGTCTCAACTATGGCTACACCTTC,CASSRGLNYGYTF
.,TRBV4-2,.,TRBJ2-3,TGTGCCAGCAGCCCTAAATTGGATACGCAGTATTTT,CASSPKLDTQYF
once,TRBV7-2,.,TRBJ2-7,TGTGCCAGCAGCCCTCCGGCGGATTACGAGCAGTACTTC,CASSPPADYEQYF
few,TRBV25-1,.,TRBJ2-1,TGTGCCAGCAGGCGGTCAGGTCAGCCCTACAATGAGCAGTTCTTC,CASRRSGQPYNEQFF
.,TRBV9,TRBD2,TRBJ2-2,TGTGCCAGCAGCGTAGACCCGGATGGTAGCGGGACCGGGGAGCTGTTTTTT,CASSVDPDGSGTGELFF
once,TRBV29-1,.,TRBJ2-7,TGCAGCGCCTTGGGTCCAGTCGGCTACGAGCAGTACTTC,CSALGPVGYEQYF
.,TRBV30,TRBD1,TRBJ2-7,TGTGCCTGGAGTGTTCCGGGACAGGGGTACCACGAGCAGTACTTC,CAWSVPGQGYHEQYF
.,TRBV12-5,TRBD2,TRBJ2-7,TGTGCTAGTGGCCCCCGGACTAGTACCTACGAGCAGTACTTC,CASGPRTSTYEQYF
.,TRBV4-1,.,TRBJ1-4,TGCGCCAGCAGCCAAGGGTTATCTAATGAAAAACTGTTTTTT,CASSQGLSNEKLFF
.,TRBV29-1,TRBD1,TRBJ2-5,TGCAGCGTTGAAGGCAGGGACAGCCAAGAGACCCAGTACTTC,CSVEGRDSQETQYF
.,TRBV7-2,.,TRBJ1-1,TGTGCCAGCAGGGAGGACAGACAGAACACTGAAGCTTTCTTT,CASREDRQNTEAFF
.,TRBV29-1,TRBD2,TRBJ2-7,TGCAGCGTGACAAGCGGGGGGGGAGGCGAGCAGTACTTC,CSVTSGGGGEQYF
.,TRBV20-1,.,TRBJ1-4,TGCAGTGCTAGACAGAATGAAAAACTGTTTTTT,CSARQNEKLFF
.,TRBV5-1,TRBD1,TRBJ1-1,TGCGCCAGCAGCCGAGACAGGGGGCCTAAGACGGCTGAAGCTTTCTTT,CASSRDRGPKTAEAFF
.,TRBV4-2,TRBD2,TRBJ2-5,TGTGCCAGCAGCCAAGATCGCAGCGGGGGCCTCCAAGAGACCCAGTACTTC,CASSQDRSGGLQETQYF
.,TRBV5-1,TRBD1,TRBJ1-4,TGCGCCAGCAGCTTGTACGGGACAGGGGCCCAGGAAAAACTGTTTTTT,CASSLYGTGAQEKLFF
.,TRBV6-5,.,TRBJ2-1,TGTGCCAGCAGTTTGGACAGCCTCTACAATGAGCAGTTCTTC,CASSLDSLYNEQFF
.,TRBV4-2,.,TRBJ1-5,TGTGCTAGCAGCCAAGACATTAGCAATCAGCCCCAGCATTTT,CASSQDISNQPQHF
.,TRBV23-1,.,TRBJ1-1,TGCGCCAGCAGTCCGAAAGGGAACACTGAAGCTTTCTTT,CASSPKGNTEAFF
.,TRBV7-2,TRBD1,TRBJ1-2,TGTGCCAGCAGCTCAAGGGACAGGGGAGGATCCCATGGCTACACCTTC,CASSSRDRGGSHGYTF
.,TRBV2,.,TRBJ2-5,TGTGCCAGCAGTGAAGGGGGGGTAAAAGAGACCCAGTACTTC,CASSEGGVKETQYF
.,TRBV5-4,TRBD2,TRBJ2-2,TGTGCCAGCAGCTTGGCTAGCGGGATAAACACCGGGGAGCTGTTTTTT,CASSLASGINTGELFF